The following is a T cell receptor (beta chain) sequence with its context. This entry comes from a study of blood T cell repertoires in COVID-19. Study-wide background: There were acute and convalescent COVID-19 samples, and they came from the United States, Italy and Spain. Sources were T cells, B-cell-depleted T cells, or PBMCs; the material itself was cDNA or gDNA.

Trimming took 8 bases from V and 3 from J, leaving 13 bases between them. Germline-derived CDR1 and CDR2 are SSHAT and FNYEAQ (reference sequence). The CDR3 sequence is 14 residues long. In the original analysis: Reference gene primers were amplified, and this amplification served to estimate nucleated cell counts. Produced via immunoSEQ multiplex PCR; TCRdb's table is partial and in-frame only. V, J and clone size were drawn from that table, and D and trimming were deduced from the DNA. There are about 260,000 clones in the sample; roughly 86% occur only once, and around a tenth lies in the top ten.

The clonotype originates from a man in his forties who had recovered from COVID-19. Source material: peripheral blood. The chain joins TRBV7-7 to TRBJ2-2, with TRBD1 as a possible D gene (5 bases). CDR3 region: CASGRSRDTGELFF. CDR3 nucleotides: TGTGCCAGCGGACGGTCCAGGGACACCGGGGAGCTGTTTTTT. Drawing the rest from reference TRBV7-7 and TRBJ2-2, the complete variable domain is GAGVSQSPRYKVTKRGQDVTLRCDPISSHATLYWYQQALGQGPEFLTYFNYEAQPDKSGLPSDRFSAERPEGSISTLTIQRTEQRDSAMYRCASGRSRDTGELFFGEGSRLTVL.